This passage covers 8 T cell receptor beta chains from one sample sequenced in a study of cytomegalovirus exposure and HLA in healthy donors. PCR involved 60 Vbeta and 13 Jbeta primers. Some clones are missing from TCRdb's copy, which holds only in-frame ones; the method was immunoSEQ multiplex PCR. The sample carries about 93,000 clones, 65% recorded once. Sequenced sample: PBMCs. The receptors come from a boy younger than 18 in good health and CMV-seropositive.

The chain employs TRBV21-1 and TRBJ2-7; the table's D call TRBD1 went unverified against the DNA. TRBV21-1 is a pseudogene locus. There are 19 residues in the CDR3. CDR3 sequence reads: CASSKEYRERDRPPYEQYF. The CDR3 nucleotides read TGTGCCAGCAGCAAAGAATACAGGGAACGGGATAGACCACCCTACGAGCAGTACTTC.

In this sample, this clone turned up a few times. This chain connects TRBV30 to TRBJ2-3; D perhaps matches TRBD2 (6 bases). Looked up from germline, CDR1 is GTSNPN and CDR2 is SVGIG (reference sequence). This CDR3 is 16 amino acids long. V gave up 4 bases and J gave up 3 bases, with 20 bases separating them. The CDR3 DNA reads as TGTGCCTGGACCCGCCTGATTGGGGCGGGGACAGATACGCAGTATTTT. Translating it yields CAWTRLIGAGTDTQYF.

The chain joins TRBV2 to TRBJ1-2; possible D gene TRBD1, 5 bases. From germline, CDR1 is SNHLY and CDR2 FYNNEI. V lost 1 base to trimming and J lost 3 bases, with 6 bases between them. This CDR3 spans 13 amino acids. The CDR3 DNA is TGTGCCAGCAGTGAAGGGGACTACTATGGCTACACCTTC. Protein product: CASSEGDYYGYTF.

This clone showed up just a few times. The rearrangement joins TRBV7-2 to TRBJ2-3; no clear D gene. Trimming removed 6 bases at V and 2 bases at J, with 6 bases between. This CDR3 region has 12 residues. Germline-derived CDR1 and CDR2 are SGHTA and FQGNSA. The CDR3, as DNA: TGTGCCAGCAGTTCCTTCACAGATACGCAGTATTTT. Its protein product is CASSSFTDTQYF.

CDR3 amino acids: CASGKEFNAGGYTF. DNA of the CDR3: TGTGCCAGCGGAAAGGAGTTCAACGCTGGTGGCTACACCTTC. V gene TRBV2 combines with J gene TRBJ1-2; D is ambiguous. Germline CDR1 reads SNHLY; CDR2 reads FYNNEI. Trimming removed 8 bases at V and 7 bases at J, with 20 bases between. The CDR3 has 14 residues.

The V call is TRBV4-1, the J call TRBJ1-6; D is uncertain. With 5 bases removed from V and 7 bases from J, the gap between germline ends came to 18 bases. CDR1 and CDR2 (germline): MGHRA, YSYEKL. The CDR3 covers 16 residues. CDR3 DNA sequence: TGCGCCAGCAGCGTCAGACATTTTAACGAAAATTCACCCCTCCACTTT. Amino acids: CASSVRHFNENSPLHF.

The V and J genes are TRBV30 and TRBJ1-6, with D perhaps TRBD1 (5 bases). The CDR3 extends over 13 amino acids. The V gene's germline CDR1 is GTSNPN and CDR2 SVGIG (reference sequence). Trimming took off 5 bases at V and 14 bases at J, with 19 bases between the two ends. The CDR3 nucleotides are TGTGCCTGGGGAGTCGGTGTGGGGGGAGCCCTCCACTTT. Translating it yields CAWGVGVGGALHF.

This rearrangement joins TRBV19 to TRBJ2-3; 10 nucleotides agree with TRBD2. CDR3 length equals 14 residues. Trimming removed 2 bases from V and 7 bases from J; junction bases left unmatched: 3. From germline, CDR1 is LNHDA and CDR2 SQIVND (reference sequence). The CDR3 sequence: CASSISGGVHTQYF. Written as DNA, the CDR3 is TGTGCCAGTAGTATAAGCGGGGGGGTTCATACGCAGTATTTT.